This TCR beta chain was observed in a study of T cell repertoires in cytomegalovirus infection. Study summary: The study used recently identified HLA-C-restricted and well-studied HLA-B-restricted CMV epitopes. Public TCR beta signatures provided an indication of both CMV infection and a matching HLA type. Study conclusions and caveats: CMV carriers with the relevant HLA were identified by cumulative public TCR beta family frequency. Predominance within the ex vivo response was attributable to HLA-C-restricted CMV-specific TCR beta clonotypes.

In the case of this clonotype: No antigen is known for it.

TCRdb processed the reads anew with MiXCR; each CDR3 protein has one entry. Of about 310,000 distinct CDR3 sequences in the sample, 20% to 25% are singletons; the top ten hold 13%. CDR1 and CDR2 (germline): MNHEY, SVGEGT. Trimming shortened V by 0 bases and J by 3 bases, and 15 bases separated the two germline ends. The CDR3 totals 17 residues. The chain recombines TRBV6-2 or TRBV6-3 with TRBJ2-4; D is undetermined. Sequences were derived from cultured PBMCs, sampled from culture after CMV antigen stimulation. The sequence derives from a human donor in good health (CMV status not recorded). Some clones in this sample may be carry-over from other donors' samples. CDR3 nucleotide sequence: TGTGCCAGCAGTTACTCCCCGGCGTTAGAAGGCAAAAACATTCAGTACTTC. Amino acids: CASSYSPALEGKNIQYF.